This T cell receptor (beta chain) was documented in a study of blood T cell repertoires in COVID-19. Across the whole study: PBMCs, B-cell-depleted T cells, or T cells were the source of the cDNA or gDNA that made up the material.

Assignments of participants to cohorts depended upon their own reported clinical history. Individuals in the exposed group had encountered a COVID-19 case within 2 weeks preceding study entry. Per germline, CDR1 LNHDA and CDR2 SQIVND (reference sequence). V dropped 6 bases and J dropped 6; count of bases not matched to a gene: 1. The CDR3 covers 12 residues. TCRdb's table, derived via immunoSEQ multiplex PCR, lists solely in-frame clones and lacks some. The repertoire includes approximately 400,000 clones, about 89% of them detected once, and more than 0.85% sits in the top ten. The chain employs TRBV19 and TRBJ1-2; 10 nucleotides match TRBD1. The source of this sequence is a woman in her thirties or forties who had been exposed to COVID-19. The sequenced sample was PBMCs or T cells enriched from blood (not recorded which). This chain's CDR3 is CASRGQGHGYTF. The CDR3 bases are TGTGCCAGTAGGGGACAGGGGCATGGCTACACCTTC.